The source of this T cell receptor (beta chain) is a study of response to subunit inactivated influenza vaccine. The CDR3 totals 13 residues. Germline lookup yields CDR1 SGHRS and CDR2 YFSETQ. Trimming left V 1 base short and J 5 bases short, with 4 bases between. Points on this clonotype: Its antigen remains unidentified.

Study-wide points: The authors put forward the suggestion that each seasonal influenza vaccination may bring in only a limited number of new T cells.

TCRdb called the RT-PCR reads again in MiXCR, with one record for every CDR3 protein. The sample has roughly 670,000 distinct CDR3 sequences; 12% to 15% are singletons. This sequence was found in a man aged 45-65 years who received an inactivated influenza vaccine. The source material was PBMCs from blood, sampled roughly 15 days before vaccination. This chain joins TRBV5-1 and TRBJ1-6; D gene ambiguous. CDR3 sequence reads: CASSLQDNSPLHF. The DNA for the CDR3 is TGCGCCAGCAGCTTGCAGGATAATTCACCCCTCCACTTT.